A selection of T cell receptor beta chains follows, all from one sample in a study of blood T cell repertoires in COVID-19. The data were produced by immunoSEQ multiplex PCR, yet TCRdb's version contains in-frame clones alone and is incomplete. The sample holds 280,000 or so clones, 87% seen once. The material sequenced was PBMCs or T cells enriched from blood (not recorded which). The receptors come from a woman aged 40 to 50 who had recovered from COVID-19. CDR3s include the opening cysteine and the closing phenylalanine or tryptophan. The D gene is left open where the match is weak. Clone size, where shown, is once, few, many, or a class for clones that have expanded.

TGTGCCAGCAGTTCCGGCGGGGGGGGCGTACGGTACGAGCAGTACTTC	CASSSGGGGVRYEQYF	.	TRBV6-5	TRBJ2-7	TRBD2
TGTGCCAGCAGTCGAAGCGGGAGTGGTAGGACCGATACGCAGTATTTT	CASSRSGSGRTDTQYF	.	TRBV2	TRBJ2-3	TRBD2
TGTGCCAGCAGCCAAGATCTGTGGGGCTCTGAAGCTTTCTTT	CASSQDLWGSEAFF	once	TRBV3-1/TRBV3-2	TRBJ1-1	.
TGTGCCAGCAGCTTGTCGGGAGTAAGGTCAGATACGCAGTATTTT	CASSLSGVRSDTQYF	.	TRBV7-3	TRBJ2-3	.
TGTGCCAGCAGCCGCGGGGGGACAGGGGTTTACGAGCAGTACTTC	CASSRGGTGVYEQYF	.	TRBV28	TRBJ2-7	TRBD1
TGCGCCAGCAGCTTGGGGGGAGGACGCCTCACGAACACCGGGGAGCTGTTTTTT	CASSLGGGRLTNTGELFF	.	TRBV5-1	TRBJ2-2	.
TGTGCCAGTAGTATGGGCAGGAGCAATCAGCCCCAGCATTTT	CASSMGRSNQPQHF	.	TRBV19	TRBJ1-5	.
TGCGCCAGCAGCCGGACAGGGGGCACGGACGAGCAGTACTTC	CASSRTGGTDEQYF	.	TRBV10-2	TRBJ2-7	TRBD1
TGTGCCTCCGCGGGACAGCCATCCTCTGAAGCTTTCTTT	CASAGQPSSEAFF	.	TRBV30	TRBJ1-1	TRBD1
TGTGCCAGTAGTATTGATTCCCAGGGCGGCCAGCCCCAGCATTTT	CASSIDSQGGQPQHF	.	TRBV19	TRBJ1-5	.
TGTGCCTGGGGTCCTCCGGGACTGGCGGGCTCCTACGAGCAGTACTTC	CAWGPPGLAGSYEQYF	.	TRBV30	TRBJ2-7	.
TGTGCCAGCAGCCTAGCCTCGGACAGGGAAGAGACCCAGTACTTC	CASSLASDREETQYF	.	TRBV11-2	TRBJ2-5	TRBD1
TGTGCCAGCAGTTCGACGGGGAGGAATCAGCCCCAGCATTTT	CASSSTGRNQPQHF	.	TRBV21-1	TRBJ1-5	.
TGTGCCAGCAGCTACGACAGGGACCAGCAGGGCGAGCAGTACTTC	CASSYDRDQQGEQYF	.	TRBV7-9	TRBJ2-7	TRBD1
TGTGCCAGCAGTTACCCACGACAGGGCGGGCAGCCCCAGCATTTT	CASSYPRQGGQPQHF	.	TRBV6-2/TRBV6-3	TRBJ1-5	TRBD1
TGTGCCAGCAGCTCAGCTAGAGGACCCCCCGCTCGGGGCACTGAAGCTTTCTTT	CASSSARGPPARGTEAFF	.	TRBV7-2	TRBJ1-1	.
TGTGCCAGCACCAGTGGACTAGCGCCGGGAGAGACCCAGTACTTC	CASTSGLAPGETQYF	.	TRBV7-6	TRBJ2-5	TRBD2
TGTGCCAGCTGGGGCCACTCGAACGAGCAGTACTTC	CASWGHSNEQYF	.	TRBV6-5	TRBJ2-7	.
TGCAGCGTTGATACCTCAGGGACTAGAATCGATGAGCAGTTCTTC	CSVDTSGTRIDEQFF	once	TRBV29-1	TRBJ2-1	TRBD2
TGCAGCGTTGCCAGTCCCGGGACAGATTCACCCCTCCACTTT	CSVASPGTDSPLHF	.	TRBV29-1	TRBJ1-6	TRBD1
TGTGCCAGCAGCTTTCAATCGGGTAGCGGGGGGCAGTTCTTC	CASSFQSGSGGQFF	.	TRBV7-2	TRBJ2-1	TRBD2
TGTGCCAGCTCACCAAGCAGGGGGGAAACTGAAGCTTTCTTT	CASSPSRGETEAFF	.	TRBV18	TRBJ1-1	TRBD1
TGTGCCAGCAGCTTAGGTGGTAGTGCTGGGGCCAACGTCCTGACTTTC	CASSLGGSAGANVLTF	once	TRBV11-3	TRBJ2-6	.
TGTGCCAGCAGCGATAGACAGGGGGAAGCCCATGGCTACACCTTC	CASSDRQGEAHGYTF	.	TRBV7-9	TRBJ1-2	TRBD1
TGTGCCTGGAGTACCTATGTTAATCAGCCCCAGCATTTT	CAWSTYVNQPQHF	few	TRBV30	TRBJ1-5	.
TGTGCCAGCAGCCCGGACAGGGCCAATGAGCAGTTCTTC	CASSPDRANEQFF	.	TRBV7-9	TRBJ2-1	TRBD1
TGTGCCAGCAGCTTAGGCAGGGGGCTGGACAATGAGCAGTTCTTC	CASSLGRGLDNEQFF	.	TRBV7-3	TRBJ2-1	TRBD1
TGTGCCAGCAGTGAATCGCAGGTGGGCACTGAAGCTTTCTTT	CASSESQVGTEAFF	.	TRBV2	TRBJ1-1	.
TGCGCCAGCAGCCAAGGCTCGGCGGGAAGCGATGAGCAGTTCTTC	CASSQGSAGSDEQFF	.	TRBV4-3	TRBJ2-1	.
TGTGCCAGCAGCTTAGGGGGCAGGGACACTGAAGCTTTCTTT	CASSLGGRDTEAFF	.	TRBV7-2	TRBJ1-1	.
TGTGCCAGTAGCTCCGGGACAGGGTTCAACTACGAGCAGTACTTC	CASSSGTGFNYEQYF	.	TRBV19	TRBJ2-7	TRBD1
TGTGCCAGCAGCTTAGCTCAGGCCCCGAACACTGAAGCTTTCTTT	CASSLAQAPNTEAFF	.	TRBV11-2	TRBJ1-1	.
TGTGCCAGCAGCCTTGGACTAGCGGGAGTCAATGAGCAGTTCTTC	CASSLGLAGVNEQFF	.	TRBV3-1/TRBV3-2	TRBJ2-1	TRBD2
TGTGCCAGCAGCCCTGGGACAGGGGGCGCGGGTGGGGAGCTGTTTTTT	CASSPGTGGAGGELFF	.	TRBV7-8	TRBJ2-2	TRBD1
TGTGCCAGCAGTACAGAGAATTCACCCCTCCACTTT	CASSTENSPLHF	.	TRBV3-1/TRBV3-2	TRBJ1-6	.
TGTGCCAGCAGCGAAGGTTACAGGGGGCCGTACGAGCAGTACTTC	CASSEGYRGPYEQYF	.	TRBV3-1/TRBV3-2	TRBJ2-7	TRBD1
TGTGCCAGTAGTGCCGCGGACAGACGTGTGCGCGAGACCCAGTACTTC	CASSAADRRVRETQYF	.	TRBV19	TRBJ2-5	.
TGTGCCAGCAGCGAAGCGGGAGTCGCGAGCTACGAGCAGTACTTC	CASSEAGVASYEQYF	.	TRBV28	TRBJ2-7	TRBD2
TGTGCCAGCAGTTATCTACAGGGCCAAACCTACAATGAGCAGTTCTTC	CASSYLQGQTYNEQFF	.	TRBV6-2/TRBV6-3	TRBJ2-1	.
TGTGCCTCGTTCGGGACAGGGTCCTACGAGCAGTACTTC	CASFGTGSYEQYF	.	TRBV30	TRBJ2-7	TRBD1
TGTGCCAGCAGCCCAAACAGTGCTGGCTACACCTTC	CASSPNSAGYTF	.	TRBV7-9	TRBJ1-2	.
TGCGCCAGCAAAGGTAGCGGGAGGTCAGATACGCAGTATTTT	CASKGSGRSDTQYF	.	TRBV5-1	TRBJ2-3	TRBD2
TGTGCCAGCAAAAACTCCCAGAACACTGAAGCTTTCTTT	CASKNSQNTEAFF	.	TRBV9	TRBJ1-1	.
TGTGCCAGCAGCCCTTCCGGGAGCCGTTCCTACGAGCAGTACTTC	CASSPSGSRSYEQYF	.	TRBV28	TRBJ2-7	.
TGTGCCAGCAGAGATAGGGACAGGGGTAATCAGCCCCAGCATTTT	CASRDRDRGNQPQHF	.	TRBV6-5	TRBJ1-5	TRBD1
TGTGCCAGCAGCCAAGCCTCCCATCTAGCGGGAGGGTCCCAAGAGACCCAGTACTTC	CASSQASHLAGGSQETQYF	.	TRBV3-1/TRBV3-2	TRBJ2-5	TRBD2
TGTGCCAGCAGCCTACAGGGCCAATCACCCCTCCACTTT	CASSLQGQSPLHF	.	TRBV6-5	TRBJ1-6	.
TGTGCCAGCAGCTTATCACCGACTACCTATAATTCACCCCTCCACTTT	CASSLSPTTYNSPLHF	.	TRBV7-2	TRBJ1-6	.
TGCGCCAGCAGCCAAATCGGAGATCTGGATGAGCAGTTCTTC	CASSQIGDLDEQFF	.	TRBV4-3	TRBJ2-1	.
TGTGCCAGCAGCCTAAGGACAGGGAACTATGGCTACACCTTC	CASSLRTGNYGYTF	.	TRBV28	TRBJ1-2	TRBD1
TGTGCCAGCAGCTTGGGGGCGGCTGGAAACACCATATATTTT	CASSLGAAGNTIYF	.	TRBV7-3	TRBJ1-3	.
TGTGCCAGCAGTGAAGCGACAGGTGGTCAAACACCCCTCCACTTT	CASSEATGGQTPLHF	.	TRBV6-1	TRBJ1-6	.
TGCAGTGCTAGTGGAGGCATGGGGCCGCAAGAGACCCAGTACTTC	CSASGGMGPQETQYF	.	TRBV20-1	TRBJ2-5	.
TGTGCCAGCAGTGAACAGGGGGCGACCTACGAGCAGTACTTC	CASSEQGATYEQYF	.	TRBV2	TRBJ2-7	TRBD1
TGTGCCATCAGTGAATTTTCGGACAGGGGTGGCTCGGCAGCCAGGAACACTGAAGCTTTCTTT	CAISEFSDRGGSAARNTEAFF	.	TRBV10-3	TRBJ1-1	TRBD1
TGTGCCAGCTCACCACCGGGACAGGCACACACCATATATTTT	CASSPPGQAHTIYF	.	TRBV18	TRBJ1-3	TRBD1
TGTGCCAGCCACGGGACTAGCGGCACAGATACGCAGTATTTT	CASHGTSGTDTQYF	once	TRBV28	TRBJ2-3	TRBD2
TGCGCCAGCAGCTTGGTCTTAGCGGGAGGAGAGGAGCAGTTCTTC	CASSLVLAGGEEQFF	.	TRBV5-1	TRBJ2-1	TRBD2
TGTGCCAGCACCCCGGACAGGGCCGCCTATGGCTACACCTTC	CASTPDRAAYGYTF	.	TRBV6-2/TRBV6-3	TRBJ1-2	TRBD1
TGTGCCACCAGTGATACAGATTTTCAGCCCCAGCATTTT	CATSDTDFQPQHF	.	TRBV24-1	TRBJ1-5	.